The 27 T cell receptor beta chains presented below share a single source sample, sequenced in a study of T cells expressing NK-cell markers. TCRdb re-called the 5' RACE reads, yielding one record per CDR3 amino acid sequence without DNA. The sample holds a few hundred thousand distinct CDR3 sequences. The specimen was blood T cells: a sorted CD56 or NKG2C T cell subset, CD4+ or CD8+ T cells, or bulk PBMC T cells (not recorded which). The source is a man aged 18-75 years in good health.

The chain combines TRBV20-1 with TRBJ2-5; TCRdb lists TRBD2, though no DNA is available to test this call. The CDR3 has 14 residues. Germline assignment: CDR1 DFQATT and CDR2 SNEGSKA (reference sequence). CDR3 in amino acids: CSASGLAGFKTQYF.

The chain combines TRBV4-2 with TRBJ2-7. Germline V gene lookup returns CDR1 LGHNA and CDR2 YNFKEQ. The CDR3 has 14 amino acids. The CDR3 region is CASSPAVGAYEQYF.

The V gene is TRBV6-1, the J gene TRBJ2-2; TCRdb's D gene call, TRBD1, goes unchecked for lack of DNA. This CDR3 is built from 15 residues. Germline V CDR1 and CDR2: MNHNS, SASEGT. This CDR3 is CASRHRGRNTGELFF.

V and J are TRBV21-1 and TRBJ2-6; without DNA, the TCRdb call of TRBD1 cannot be checked. TRBV21-1 is a known pseudogene. The CDR3 runs to 19 residues. The CDR3 protein is CASSKDEPPGGSGANVLTF.

The chain links TRBV5-5 to TRBJ2-2. Germline CDR1 and CDR2: SGHKS and YYEKEE (reference sequence). The CDR3 spans 16 residues. The CDR3 is CASSLGTELNTGELFF.

The rearrangement links TRBV18 to TRBJ2-3. Germline V lookup: CDR1 KGHSH, CDR2 LQKENI. The CDR3 is made up of 14 amino acids. CDR3 amino acids: CASSPPNGLDTQYF. Together with reference TRBV18 and TRBJ2-3, the CDR3 gives the full variable domain: NAGVMQNPRHLVRRRGQEARLRCSPMKGHSHVYWYRQLPEEGLKFMVYLQKENIIDESGMPKERFSAEFPKEGPSILRIQQVVRGDSAAYFCASSPPNGLDTQYFGPGTRLTVL.

The chain carries TRBV27 and TRBJ2-7; the D call from TCRdb, TRBD1, cannot be confirmed without DNA. Germline-derived CDR1 and CDR2 are MNHEY and SMNVEV (reference sequence). The CDR3 contains 14 residues. This CDR3 is CASSLTRTVYEQYF.

The chain has TRBV20-1 and TRBJ1-4. The CDR3 sequence is 12 residues long. Germline CDR1 and CDR2: DFQATT and SNEGSKA (reference sequence). The CDR3 is CSVKTGHEKLFF.

The chain uses TRBV9 and TRBJ1-1; TCRdb reports TRBD1, a call that lacks DNA to check it against. The CDR3 covers 14 residues. CDR1 is SGDLS, CDR2 YYNGEE, per germline. The CDR3 loop is CASSPQVQVTEAFF.

This chain links TRBV12-3 or TRBV12-4 with TRBJ2-1; the D call from TCRdb, TRBD1, cannot be confirmed without DNA. CDR3 size: 13 residues. The CDR3 sequence is CASSTLTGQEAFF.

The V gene is TRBV18, the J gene TRBJ2-3; absent DNA, TCRdb's TRBD2 call cannot be checked. The germline gives CDR1 KGHSH, CDR2 LQKENI. The CDR3 extends over 16 amino acids. CDR3 region: CASSPRTSGGEDTQYF.

The chain recombines TRBV6-1 with TRBJ1-6. This CDR3 has 14 amino acids. The germline V gene has CDR1 MNHNS and CDR2 SASEGT. The CDR3 loop is CASRNRVTDSPLHF.

This chain connects TRBV29-1 to TRBJ1-1; the D call from TCRdb, TRBD1, cannot be confirmed without DNA. Germline V gene sequence: CDR1 SQVTM, CDR2 ANQGSEA. The CDR3 runs 14 residues. The CDR3 region is CSAHRTGRDTEAFF.

This chain connects TRBV2 to TRBJ2-2; TCRdb picks TRBD1, but there is no DNA to check that call. CDR1 and CDR2 from the germline V gene are SNHLY and FYNNEI. The CDR3 covers 13 residues. The CDR3 is CATGGQGSGELFF.

This chain joins TRBV27 and TRBJ2-7; the TRBD2 assignment by TCRdb is unverifiable without DNA. CDR3 length: 17 amino acids. Germline V CDR1 and CDR2: MNHEY, SMNVEV (reference sequence). The CDR3 protein is CASSRTSGGLNLYEQYF.

The CDR3 sequence is CASSQNPQRGPQETQYF. V gene TRBV7-2 combines with J gene TRBJ2-5; TCRdb proposes TRBD2, but this gene call is untestable without DNA. The germline V gene encodes CDR1 SGHTA and CDR2 FQGNSA. The CDR3 is made up of 17 amino acids.

The V gene is TRBV5-1, the J gene TRBJ2-3; the D call of TRBD1 rests on TCRdb alone, since no DNA is present to check it. Germline V gene sequence: CDR1 SGHRS, CDR2 YFSETQ. The CDR3 contains 15 residues. Here the CDR3 reads CASSAPGTSTDTQYF.

The J gene is TRBJ1-3, the V gene TRBV7-9; no DNA is available, so the TRBD1 call from TCRdb remains unchecked. This CDR3 contains 15 residues. CDR1 SEHNR and CDR2 FQNEAQ come from the germline V gene (reference sequence). The CDR3 protein is CASRKQGNPGNTIYF. Using reference TRBV7-9 and TRBJ1-3 for the parts outside the CDR3, the full variable domain is DTGVSQNPRHKITKRGQNVTFRCDPISEHNRLYWYRQTLGQGPEFLTYFQNEAQLEKSRLLSDRFSAERPKGSFSTLEIQRTEQGDSAMYLCASRKQGNPGNTIYFGEGSWLTVV.

The chain couples TRBV4-2 to TRBJ1-1; TCRdb's assignment of TRBD1 cannot be checked, as there is no DNA. The length of the CDR3 is 14 residues. The germline V gene has CDR1 LGHNA and CDR2 YNFKEQ. The CDR3 reads CASSSDRRNTEAFF.

This sequence joins TRBV6-6 and TRBJ2-5; without DNA, the TCRdb call of TRBD1 cannot be checked. The germline CDR1 and CDR2 sequences are MNHNY and SVGAGI (reference sequence). CDR3 size: 13 residues. The CDR3 protein is CASSYVAGETQYF.

This rearrangement joins TRBV7-9 to TRBJ2-1. The CDR3 has 14 amino acids. CDR1 is SEHNR, CDR2 FQNEAQ, per germline (reference sequence). CDR3 sequence: CASSLPLPYNEQFF.

The chain recombines TRBV5-1 with TRBJ1-6; the TRBD1 assignment by TCRdb is unverifiable without DNA. This CDR3 region has 14 residues. Germline loops: CDR1 SGHRS, CDR2 YFSETQ. This CDR3 is CASSLRDGNSPLHF.

This chain links TRBV20-1 with TRBJ1-1. There are 11 residues in the CDR3. The germline V gene has CDR1 DFQATT and CDR2 SNEGSKA (reference sequence). CDR3 in amino acids: CSASHTPLTFF.

V and J are TRBV24-1 and TRBJ1-1. Germline loops: CDR1 KGHDR, CDR2 SFDVKD. The CDR3 spans 11 residues. The CDR3 loop reads CATSGRSEAFF.

The V gene is TRBV9, the J gene TRBJ1-6; TCRdb's assignment of TRBD1 cannot be checked, as there is no DNA. Germline-derived CDR1 and CDR2 are SGDLS and YYNGEE. The CDR3 extends over 15 amino acids. This CDR3 reads CASSVGGGDNSPLHF.

V gene TRBV23-1 combines with J gene TRBJ2-1; TCRdb proposes TRBD1, but this gene call is untestable without DNA. TRBV23-1 is known as an ORF, though its function is uncertain. This CDR3 contains 16 residues. CDR3 region: CASSQPYRTASNEQFF.

The chain has TRBV6-1 and TRBJ2-4; checking the TCRdb D call of TRBD2 is not possible without DNA. The germline CDR1 and CDR2 sequences are MNHNS and SASEGT. This CDR3 is 13 amino acids long. The CDR3 protein is CASRIAGTRVQYF.